This is a list of T cell receptor beta chains from one sample in a study of cytomegalovirus exposure and HLA in healthy donors. This table comes from immunoSEQ multiplex PCR, and its TCRdb copy is limited to in-frame clones, with some not included. Of some 200,000 clones in the sample, around 83% were seen once. The material sequenced was PBMCs. These receptors originate from a girl between 5 and 17 years old in good health and CMV-seronegative. The CDR3 runs from the conserved cysteine through the conserved F or W. A D gene is named only where the DNA matches it firmly. Clone size, where shown, is once, few, many, or a class for clones that have expanded.

d_gene: .; abundance: .; v_gene: TRBV4-1; j_gene: TRBJ2-3; CDR3nt: TGCGCCAGCAGCCACCCTCGGACCGGACTCGACACAGATACGCAGTATTTT; CDR3aa: CASSHPRTGLDTDTQYF
d_gene: TRBD2; abundance: .; v_gene: TRBV2; j_gene: TRBJ2-5; CDR3nt: TGTGCCAGCCGGACTAGACGGGAGACCCAGTACTTC; CDR3aa: CASRTRRETQYF
d_gene: TRBD1; abundance: .; v_gene: TRBV30; j_gene: TRBJ2-2; CDR3nt: TGTGCCTGGAGTCCCGGGACAGGGACGAACACCGGGGAGCTGTTTTTT; CDR3aa: CAWSPGTGTNTGELFF
d_gene: TRBD1; abundance: .; v_gene: TRBV5-8; j_gene: TRBJ1-5; CDR3nt: TGTGCCAGCAGCCCGGGACAGAATAGCAATCAGCCCCAGCATTTT; CDR3aa: CASSPGQNSNQPQHF
d_gene: TRBD1; abundance: .; v_gene: TRBV18; j_gene: TRBJ1-5; CDR3nt: TGTGCCAGCTCACCCGACAGGGGTCAGCCCCAGCATTTT; CDR3aa: CASSPDRGQPQHF
d_gene: TRBD2; abundance: .; v_gene: TRBV28; j_gene: TRBJ2-7; CDR3nt: TGTGCCAGCAGTAGGCGACTAGCGGGAGGGCCATTCATCTACGAGCAGTACTTC; CDR3aa: CASSRRLAGGPFIYEQYF
d_gene: .; abundance: .; v_gene: TRBV15; j_gene: TRBJ2-1; CDR3nt: TGTGCCACCAGCAGAGGGTCCGGGGACTACAATGAGCAGTTCTTC; CDR3aa: CATSRGSGDYNEQFF
d_gene: .; abundance: .; v_gene: TRBV6-5; j_gene: TRBJ1-3; CDR3nt: TGTGCCAGCAGTTACACAGGGTTCGGGGGAAACACCATATATTTT; CDR3aa: CASSYTGFGGNTIYF
d_gene: .; abundance: .; v_gene: TRBV28; j_gene: TRBJ1-2; CDR3nt: TGTGCCAGCACAAACTTCAGGGTAGGCGGCTACACCTTC; CDR3aa: CASTNFRVGGYTF
d_gene: TRBD1; abundance: .; v_gene: TRBV7-3; j_gene: TRBJ2-1; CDR3nt: TGTGCCAGCAGCGCCCAGGGGGCTGTCGTCTACAATGAGCAGTTCTTC; CDR3aa: CASSAQGAVVYNEQFF
d_gene: .; abundance: .; v_gene: TRBV4-1; j_gene: TRBJ2-1; CDR3nt: TGCGCCAGCAGCCAAGACTTCCCTAGCCGCAATGAGCAGTTCTTC; CDR3aa: CASSQDFPSRNEQFF
d_gene: TRBD2; abundance: .; v_gene: TRBV2; j_gene: TRBJ2-4; CDR3nt: TGTGCCAGCAGCGGGGGGGTTGGGGGGTCGCTAGCCAAAAACATTCAGTACTTC; CDR3aa: CASSGGVGGSLAKNIQYF
d_gene: .; abundance: .; v_gene: TRBV28; j_gene: TRBJ1-1; CDR3nt: TGTGCCAGCAGTTTACCCCCAATGAACACTGAAGCTTTCTTT; CDR3aa: CASSLPPMNTEAFF
d_gene: TRBD1; abundance: once; v_gene: TRBV18; j_gene: TRBJ1-2; CDR3nt: TGTGCCAGCTCACCAGGGACAGGAGGGAACTATGGCTACACCTTC; CDR3aa: CASSPGTGGNYGYTF
d_gene: TRBD2; abundance: .; v_gene: TRBV11-2; j_gene: TRBJ2-1; CDR3nt: TGTGCCAGCAGCTGGGCCGGGACTAGAGACAATGAGCAGTTCTTC; CDR3aa: CASSWAGTRDNEQFF
d_gene: TRBD2; abundance: .; v_gene: TRBV2; j_gene: TRBJ2-7; CDR3nt: TGTGCCAGCAGTTTTTTAGCGGGGTACGAGCAGTACTTC; CDR3aa: CASSFLAGYEQYF
d_gene: .; abundance: .; v_gene: TRBV5-1; j_gene: TRBJ1-4; CDR3nt: TGCGCCAGCAGCTCTCGGGACATTAATGAAAAACTGTTTTTT; CDR3aa: CASSSRDINEKLFF
d_gene: .; abundance: .; v_gene: TRBV11-2; j_gene: TRBJ2-7; CDR3nt: TGTGCCAGCAGCTTAGAATTAGGGGTTACCTACGAGCAGTACTTC; CDR3aa: CASSLELGVTYEQYF
d_gene: TRBD1; abundance: .; v_gene: TRBV7-9; j_gene: TRBJ2-3; CDR3nt: TGTGCCAGCAGCGTACAGGGGACAGGCACAGATACGCAGTATTTT; CDR3aa: CASSVQGTGTDTQYF
d_gene: TRBD2; abundance: few; v_gene: TRBV5-1; j_gene: TRBJ2-2; CDR3nt: TGCGCCAGCAGCGGGGGAGGGGAGAACACCGGGGAGCTGTTTTTT; CDR3aa: CASSGGGENTGELFF
d_gene: TRBD1; abundance: .; v_gene: TRBV28; j_gene: TRBJ2-2; CDR3nt: TGTGCCAGCAGTTTGAGCGGAGGTTGGGACAGGGGGCTGGGGGAGCTGTTTTTT; CDR3aa: CASSLSGGWDRGLGELFF
d_gene: TRBD1; abundance: few; v_gene: TRBV14; j_gene: TRBJ2-4; CDR3nt: TGTGCCAGCAGCCAAGATAGGGGGCAAAACATTCAGTACTTC; CDR3aa: CASSQDRGQNIQYF
d_gene: .; abundance: .; v_gene: TRBV6-1; j_gene: TRBJ2-1; CDR3nt: TGTGCCAGCAGTGAAGCTAGATCGTTCTCCTACAATGAGCAGTTCTTC; CDR3aa: CASSEARSFSYNEQFF
d_gene: TRBD1; abundance: .; v_gene: TRBV4-2; j_gene: TRBJ1-6; CDR3nt: TGTGCCAGCAGCCAGACACGTACAGGGGGTTCACCCCTCCACTTT; CDR3aa: CASSQTRTGGSPLHF
d_gene: .; abundance: .; v_gene: TRBV4-1; j_gene: TRBJ2-2; CDR3nt: TGCGCCAGCAGCTCCCGGGGGGCGACGAACACCGGGGAGCTGTTTTTT; CDR3aa: CASSSRGATNTGELFF
d_gene: TRBD1; abundance: .; v_gene: TRBV7-3; j_gene: TRBJ2-2; CDR3nt: TGTGCCAGCAGCTTAAGTGGTCCAGGGGGCCCTACCGGGGAGCTGTTTTTT; CDR3aa: CASSLSGPGGPTGELFF
d_gene: .; abundance: .; v_gene: TRBV10-3; j_gene: TRBJ1-5; CDR3nt: TGTGCCATCAGTGAGGGAGGTAGCAATCAGCCCCAGCATTTT; CDR3aa: CAISEGGSNQPQHF
d_gene: TRBD1; abundance: .; v_gene: TRBV5-5; j_gene: TRBJ1-1; CDR3nt: TGTGCCAGCAGCTTGGAGGGACAGGGCGGGGGCACTGAAGCTTTCTTT; CDR3aa: CASSLEGQGGGTEAFF
d_gene: TRBD1; abundance: .; v_gene: TRBV7-2; j_gene: TRBJ1-2; CDR3nt: TGTGCCAGCAGCTTAGGGACAGGGGAGGGTAAGGTAGGCTACACCTTC; CDR3aa: CASSLGTGEGKVGYTF
d_gene: .; abundance: .; v_gene: TRBV6-5; j_gene: TRBJ1-4; CDR3nt: TGTGCCAGCAGTTACGGCGACAGATTAGAAAAACTGTTTTTT; CDR3aa: CASSYGDRLEKLFF
d_gene: .; abundance: .; v_gene: TRBV7-8; j_gene: TRBJ1-5; CDR3nt: TGTGCCAGCAGCTTAGTTTGGGCAGATAGCAATCAGCCCCAGCATTTT; CDR3aa: CASSLVWADSNQPQHF
d_gene: TRBD1; abundance: .; v_gene: TRBV25-1; j_gene: TRBJ2-2; CDR3nt: TGTGCCAGCAGTCCCTGGGGACAGGGGAAAAACACCGGGGAGCTGTTTTTT; CDR3aa: CASSPWGQGKNTGELFF
d_gene: TRBD2; abundance: .; v_gene: TRBV18; j_gene: TRBJ2-1; CDR3nt: TGTGCCAGCTCCACAAGGCTAGCGGGGGGCCCCAATGAGCAGTTCTTC; CDR3aa: CASSTRLAGGPNEQFF
d_gene: .; abundance: .; v_gene: TRBV2; j_gene: TRBJ2-5; CDR3nt: TGTGCCAGCAGTGACAGGGGCCAGTACCAAGAGACCCAGTACTTC; CDR3aa: CASSDRGQYQETQYF
d_gene: TRBD1; abundance: .; v_gene: TRBV5-1; j_gene: TRBJ1-1; CDR3nt: TGCGCCAGCAGCTCGTTATCGGGACAGGGGCTCTCGAACACTGAAGCTTTCTTT; CDR3aa: CASSSLSGQGLSNTEAFF
d_gene: TRBD1; abundance: .; v_gene: TRBV6-1; j_gene: TRBJ1-4; CDR3nt: TGTGCCAGCAGTGATCGGACAGGCCGAGAAAAACTGTTTTTT; CDR3aa: CASSDRTGREKLFF
d_gene: .; abundance: once; v_gene: TRBV15; j_gene: TRBJ2-5; CDR3nt: TGTGCCACCAGCAGGTCTCCAGAAACCCAAGAGACCCAGTACTTC; CDR3aa: CATSRSPETQETQYF
d_gene: .; abundance: .; v_gene: TRBV14; j_gene: TRBJ1-5; CDR3nt: TGTGCCAGCAGCCAAGTAGTCGGGGATTCAGGCAATCAGCCCCAGCATTTT; CDR3aa: CASSQVVGDSGNQPQHF
d_gene: .; abundance: .; v_gene: TRBV6-1; j_gene: TRBJ1-2; CDR3nt: TGTGCCAGCAGTGATAGCAGTAACTATGGCTACACCTTC; CDR3aa: CASSDSSNYGYTF
d_gene: TRBD1; abundance: once; v_gene: TRBV7-2; j_gene: TRBJ2-7; CDR3nt: TGTGCCAGCAGCTTTCCCGAGAAGGTTCTTAGGGCAGGGGGTGGGGAGCAGTACTTC; CDR3aa: CASSFPEKVLRAGGGEQYF
d_gene: .; abundance: .; v_gene: TRBV9; j_gene: TRBJ1-1; CDR3nt: TGTGCCAGCAGCGACCGACCGGGATCAAACCTCGCTGAAGCTTTCTTT; CDR3aa: CASSDRPGSNLAEAFF
d_gene: .; abundance: once; v_gene: TRBV5-4; j_gene: TRBJ2-3; CDR3nt: TGTGCCAGCAGCTTGGCCAGTTCAGATACGCAGTATTTT; CDR3aa: CASSLASSDTQYF
d_gene: TRBD1; abundance: once; v_gene: TRBV28; j_gene: TRBJ2-7; CDR3nt: TGTGCCAGCAGTCCCCAGGGGACAGGGGGACTATACGAGCAGTACTTC; CDR3aa: CASSPQGTGGLYEQYF
d_gene: TRBD1; abundance: once; v_gene: TRBV10-3; j_gene: TRBJ1-2; CDR3nt: TGTGCCATCAGTCGGACAGGGGAAAGCTACACCTTC; CDR3aa: CAISRTGESYTF
d_gene: .; abundance: .; v_gene: TRBV27; j_gene: TRBJ1-1; CDR3nt: TGTGCCAGCGGGCGTAGGGGCACTGAAGCTTTCTTT; CDR3aa: CASGRRGTEAFF
d_gene: .; abundance: once; v_gene: TRBV27; j_gene: TRBJ2-5; CDR3nt: TGTGCCAGCAGTTTAGTACAGGCGGAGACCCAGTACTTC; CDR3aa: CASSLVQAETQYF
d_gene: TRBD1; abundance: .; v_gene: TRBV28; j_gene: TRBJ1-5; CDR3nt: TGTGCCAGCAGTGTAACACAGGGGGCGACGGTTTCGAAACAGCCCCAGCATTTT; CDR3aa: CASSVTQGATVSKQPQHF
d_gene: TRBD2; abundance: .; v_gene: TRBV7-2; j_gene: TRBJ2-2; CDR3nt: TGTGCCAGCAGCCTCAGCGGGGGGCGAATGACCGGGGAGCTGTTTTTT; CDR3aa: CASSLSGGRMTGELFF
d_gene: .; abundance: .; v_gene: TRBV5-6; j_gene: TRBJ1-4; CDR3nt: TGTGCCAGCAGTCCGGGACAACCTACAACTAATGAAAAACTGTTTTTT; CDR3aa: CASSPGQPTTNEKLFF
d_gene: TRBD1; abundance: .; v_gene: TRBV30; j_gene: TRBJ1-5; CDR3nt: TGTGCCTGGAGTCGGGGACAGAATTATCAGCCCCAGCATTTT; CDR3aa: CAWSRGQNYQPQHF
d_gene: .; abundance: .; v_gene: TRBV6-6; j_gene: TRBJ1-2; CDR3nt: TGTGCCAGCAGTCCACCAGGGGACTATGGCTACACCTTC; CDR3aa: CASSPPGDYGYTF
d_gene: TRBD2; abundance: .; v_gene: TRBV6-1; j_gene: TRBJ2-1; CDR3nt: TGTGCCAGCAGTGAACCGTTTGAGCGGGGAACCCCTGAGCAGTTCTTC; CDR3aa: CASSEPFERGTPEQFF
d_gene: .; abundance: .; v_gene: TRBV30; j_gene: TRBJ2-7; CDR3nt: TGTGCCTGGAGTGTATCGAGGTCCCAGTACTTC; CDR3aa: CAWSVSRSQYF
d_gene: TRBD1; abundance: .; v_gene: TRBV7-9; j_gene: TRBJ1-1; CDR3nt: TGTGCCAGCAGCTCCCCTCGGGACAGGGGGGGTTCCACTGAAGCTTTCTTT; CDR3aa: CASSSPRDRGGSTEAFF
d_gene: TRBD1; abundance: .; v_gene: TRBV10-3; j_gene: TRBJ1-1; CDR3nt: TGTGCCATCAGTAGCGTCGGGACAGAGAACACTGAAGCTTTCTTT; CDR3aa: CAISSVGTENTEAFF
d_gene: .; abundance: .; v_gene: TRBV5-1; j_gene: TRBJ1-3; CDR3nt: TGCGCCAGCAGCTTCCGCGGCCTCTCTGGAAACACCATATATTTT; CDR3aa: CASSFRGLSGNTIYF
d_gene: .; abundance: .; v_gene: TRBV28; j_gene: TRBJ2-7; CDR3nt: TGTGCCAGCAGTTCTCCCACAGGAAAAATAGCCTACGAGCAGTACTTC; CDR3aa: CASSSPTGKIAYEQYF